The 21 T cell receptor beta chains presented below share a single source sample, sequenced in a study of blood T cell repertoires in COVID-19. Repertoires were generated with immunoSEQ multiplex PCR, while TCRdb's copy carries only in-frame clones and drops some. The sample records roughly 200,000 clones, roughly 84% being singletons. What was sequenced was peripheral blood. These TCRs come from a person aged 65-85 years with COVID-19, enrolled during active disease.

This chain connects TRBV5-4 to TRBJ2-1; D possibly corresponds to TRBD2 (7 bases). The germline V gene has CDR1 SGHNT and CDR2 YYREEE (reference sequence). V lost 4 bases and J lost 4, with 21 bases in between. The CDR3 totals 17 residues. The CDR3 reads CASSTGGGGPTYNEQFF. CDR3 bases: TGTGCCAGCAGCACTGGCGGGGGCGGACCTACTTACAATGAGCAGTTCTTC.

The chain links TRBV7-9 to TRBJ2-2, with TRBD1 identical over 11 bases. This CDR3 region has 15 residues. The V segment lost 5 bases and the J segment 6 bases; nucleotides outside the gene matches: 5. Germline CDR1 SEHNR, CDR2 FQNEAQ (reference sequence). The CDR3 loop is CASSVWDRGAGELFF. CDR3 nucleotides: TGTGCCAGCAGCGTCTGGGACAGGGGGGCCGGGGAGCTGTTTTTT.

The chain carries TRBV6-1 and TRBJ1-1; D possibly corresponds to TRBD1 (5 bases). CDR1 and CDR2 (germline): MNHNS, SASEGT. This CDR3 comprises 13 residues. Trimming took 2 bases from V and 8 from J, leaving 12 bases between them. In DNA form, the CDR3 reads TGTGCCAGCAGTGAATCAGGGACTCGGGAAGCTTTCTTT. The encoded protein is CASSESGTREAFF.

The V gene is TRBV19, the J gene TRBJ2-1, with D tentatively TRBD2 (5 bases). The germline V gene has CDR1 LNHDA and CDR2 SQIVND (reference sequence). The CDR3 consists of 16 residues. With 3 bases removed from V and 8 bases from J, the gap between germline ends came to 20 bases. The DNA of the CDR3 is TGTGCCAGTAGTATCAGGCTAGCTCCAGAGGACGATGAGCAGTTCTTC. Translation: CASSIRLAPEDDEQFF. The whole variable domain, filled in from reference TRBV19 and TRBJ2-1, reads DGGITQSPKYLFRKEGQNVTLSCEQNLNHDAMYWYRQDPGQGLRLIYYSQIVNDFQKGDIAEGYSVSREKKESFPLTVTSAQKNPTAFYLCASSIRLAPEDDEQFFGPGTRLTVL.

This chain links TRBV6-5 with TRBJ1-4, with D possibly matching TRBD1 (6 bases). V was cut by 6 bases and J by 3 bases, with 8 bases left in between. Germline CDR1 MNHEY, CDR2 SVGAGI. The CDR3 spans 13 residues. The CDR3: CASSAGANEKLFF. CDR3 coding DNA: TGTGCCAGCAGCGCAGGGGCTAATGAAAAACTGTTTTTT.

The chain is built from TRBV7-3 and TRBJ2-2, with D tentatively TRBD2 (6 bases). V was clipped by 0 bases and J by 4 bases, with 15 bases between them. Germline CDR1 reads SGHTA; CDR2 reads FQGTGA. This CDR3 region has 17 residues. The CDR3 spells CASSLTSVGGGTGELFF. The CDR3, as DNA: TGTGCCAGCAGCTTAACTAGTGTCGGGGGTGGCACCGGGGAGCTGTTTTTT.

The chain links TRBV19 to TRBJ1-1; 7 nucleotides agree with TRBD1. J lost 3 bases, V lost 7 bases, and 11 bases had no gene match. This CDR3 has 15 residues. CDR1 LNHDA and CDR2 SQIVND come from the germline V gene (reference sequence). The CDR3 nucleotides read TGTGCCAGTATGAACGGGAGGGGGCCAGACACTGAAGCTTTCTTT. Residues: CASMNGRGPDTEAFF.

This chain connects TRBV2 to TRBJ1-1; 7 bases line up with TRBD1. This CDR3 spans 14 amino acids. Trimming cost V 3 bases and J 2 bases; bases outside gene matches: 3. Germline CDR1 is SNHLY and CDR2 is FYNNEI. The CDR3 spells CASSEGQLNTEAFF. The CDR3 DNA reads TGTGCCAGCAGTGAGGGACAGCTTAACACTGAAGCTTTCTTT. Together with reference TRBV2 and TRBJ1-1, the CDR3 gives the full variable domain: EPEVTQTPSHQVTQMGQEVILRCVPISNHLYFYWYRQILGQKVEFLVSFYNNEISEKSEIFDDQFSVERPDGSNFTLKIRSTKLEDSAMYFCASSEGQLNTEAFFGQGTRLTVV.

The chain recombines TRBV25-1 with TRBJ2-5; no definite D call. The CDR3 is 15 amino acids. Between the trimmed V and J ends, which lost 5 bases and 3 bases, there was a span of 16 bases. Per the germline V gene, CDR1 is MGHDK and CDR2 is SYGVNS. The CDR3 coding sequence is TGTGCCAGCAGTCCCTATTATGGAGACGAAGAGACCCAGTACTTC. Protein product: CASSPYYGDEETQYF. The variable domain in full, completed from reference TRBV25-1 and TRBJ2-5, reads EADIYQTPRYLVIGTGKKITLECSQTMGHDKMYWYQQDPGMELHLIHYSYGVNSTEKGDLSSESTVSRIRTEHFPLTLESARPSHTSQYLCASSPYYGDEETQYFGPGTRLLVL.

The CDR3 DNA reads TGTGCCAGCAGCCTCGAGGACAGGGTTGGCGAAGCTTTCTTT. This encodes CASSLEDRVGEAFF. The rearrangement joins TRBV13 to TRBJ1-1; the match to TRBD1 covers 8 bases. Per the germline V gene, CDR1 is PRHDT and CDR2 is FYEKMQ (reference sequence). V shed 5 bases, J shed 8 bases, and the junction held 10 bases outside the gene matches. The CDR3 spans 14 residues.

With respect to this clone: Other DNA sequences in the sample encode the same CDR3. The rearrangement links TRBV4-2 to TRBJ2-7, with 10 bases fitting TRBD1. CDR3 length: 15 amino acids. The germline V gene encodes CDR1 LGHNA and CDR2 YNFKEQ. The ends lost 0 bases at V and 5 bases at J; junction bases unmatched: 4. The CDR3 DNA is TGTGCCAGCAGCCAAGAGGGACAGGGGTTTGACGAGCAGTACTTC. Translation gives CASSQEGQGFDEQYF.

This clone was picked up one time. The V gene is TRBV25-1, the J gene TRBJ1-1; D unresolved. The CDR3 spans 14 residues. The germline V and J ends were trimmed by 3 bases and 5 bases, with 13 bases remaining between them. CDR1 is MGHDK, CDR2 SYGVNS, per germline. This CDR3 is CASSESNPGTEAFF. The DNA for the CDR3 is TGTGCCAGCAGTGAGTCAAACCCAGGTACTGAAGCTTTCTTT.

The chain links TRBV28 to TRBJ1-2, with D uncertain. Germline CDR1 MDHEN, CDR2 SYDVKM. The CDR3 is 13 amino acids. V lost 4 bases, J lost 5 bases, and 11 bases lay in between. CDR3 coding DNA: TGTGCCAGCAGTTCCGAGTACTCTTATGGCTACACCTTC. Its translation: CASSSEYSYGYTF.

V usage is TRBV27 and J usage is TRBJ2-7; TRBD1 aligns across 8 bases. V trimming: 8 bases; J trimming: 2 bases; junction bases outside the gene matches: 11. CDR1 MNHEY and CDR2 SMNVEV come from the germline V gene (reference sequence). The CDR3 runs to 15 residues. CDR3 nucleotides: TGTGCCAGCCATTTTGCCCGGGACAGGACCTACGAGCAGTACTTC. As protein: CASHFARDRTYEQYF.

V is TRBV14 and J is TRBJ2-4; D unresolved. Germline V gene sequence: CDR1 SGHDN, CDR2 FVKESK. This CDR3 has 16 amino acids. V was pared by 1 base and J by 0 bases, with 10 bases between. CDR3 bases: TGTGCCAGCAGCCAAGTTTCAGGAAAAGCCAAAAACATTCAGTACTTC. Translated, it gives CASSQVSGKAKNIQYF.

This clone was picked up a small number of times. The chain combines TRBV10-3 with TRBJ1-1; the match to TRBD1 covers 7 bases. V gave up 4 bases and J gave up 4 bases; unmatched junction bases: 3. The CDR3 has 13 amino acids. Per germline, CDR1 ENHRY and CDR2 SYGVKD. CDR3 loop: CAISVDRATEAFF. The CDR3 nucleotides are TGTGCCATCAGTGTTGACAGGGCCACTGAAGCTTTCTTT.

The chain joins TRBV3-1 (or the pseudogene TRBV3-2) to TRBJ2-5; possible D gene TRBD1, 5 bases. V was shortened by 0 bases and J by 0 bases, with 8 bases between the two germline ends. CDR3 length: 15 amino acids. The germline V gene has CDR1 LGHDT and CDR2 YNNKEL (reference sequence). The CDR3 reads CASSQDGRDQETQYF. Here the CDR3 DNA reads TGTGCCAGCAGCCAAGATGGCAGGGACCAAGAGACCCAGTACTTC.

The CDR3 nucleotides are TGTGCCAGCACAGAGCCCGGGACAGGGGTCTACGAGCAGTACTTC. Its translation: CASTEPGTGVYEQYF. The chain combines TRBV6-5 with TRBJ2-7; 10 bases match TRBD1. Losses at the gene ends were 7 bases for V and 3 bases for J; bases not matched to a gene: 9. The CDR3 totals 15 residues. Germline V gene lookup returns CDR1 MNHEY and CDR2 SVGAGI.

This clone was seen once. DNA of the CDR3: TGTGCCAGCAGCCCGATGGGCGAGAGAATTGCTATGGGCTACACCTTC. It yields the protein CASSPMGERIAMGYTF. The V call is TRBV27, the J call TRBJ1-2; D unresolved. Germline V gene lookup returns CDR1 MNHEY and CDR2 SMNVEV (reference sequence). CDR3 length equals 16 residues. Trimming took 6 bases from V and 8 from J, leaving 25 bases between them.

CDR3 DNA sequence: TGTGCCAGCAGTGACAACAGGGCGTATGGCTACACCTTC. Translated: CASSDNRAYGYTF. The V gene is TRBV12-3 or TRBV12-4, the J gene TRBJ1-2; D may be TRBD1 (6 bases). This CDR3 is built from 13 residues. Trimming took off 5 bases at V and 5 bases at J, with 12 bases between the two ends.

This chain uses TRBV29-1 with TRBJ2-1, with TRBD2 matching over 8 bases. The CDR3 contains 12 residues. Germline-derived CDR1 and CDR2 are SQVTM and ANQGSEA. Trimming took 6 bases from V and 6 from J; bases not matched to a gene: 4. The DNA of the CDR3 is TGCAGCGTAGCGGGAGCTACCAATGAGCAGTTCTTC. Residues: CSVAGATNEQFF.